This T cell receptor beta chain is drawn from a study of cytomegalovirus exposure and HLA in healthy donors. Study details: From donors who were HLA-typed, an early data release held 80 million to 85 million unique TCRs.

The J segment lost 2 bases and the V segment lost 6 bases, leaving 7 bases of the junction unmatched. Per germline, CDR1 GTSNPN and CDR2 SVGIG (reference sequence). There are 16 residues in the CDR3. The PCR contained 60 Vbeta and 13 Jbeta primers. Only in-frame clones appear in the TCRdb table, and some are missing; sequencing was by immunoSEQ multiplex PCR. This sample has tens of thousands of clones, with approximately 82% found just once. This TCR derives from a man aged 18 to 29 in good health and CMV-seronegative. This chain uses TRBV30 with TRBJ2-3, with 14 bases that match TRBD2. Sequencing used PBMCs. CDR3 in amino acids: CACRQGLAGVTDTQYF. CDR3 nucleotides: TGTGCCTGCCGACAGGGACTAGCGGGGGTCACAGATACGCAGTATTTT.